These 22 T cell receptor beta chains were sequenced from one sample in a study of radiotherapy plus CTLA-4 blockade in lung cancer. Using immunoSEQ multiplex PCR, the repertoire was profiled, and TCRdb retains in-frame clones only, with some absent. The data hold tens of thousands of clones, with 82% observed a single time. The sample here was peripheral blood, taken from a patient treated with radiotherapy plus ipilimumab. All receptors derive from a human donor with non-small cell lung cancer that progressed on radiotherapy plus ipilimumab.

The gene calls are TRBV29-1 and TRBJ1-1; D gene ambiguous. Germline V gives CDR1 SQVTM, CDR2 ANQGSEA. The CDR3 consists of 11 residues. Trimming pared 6 bases from V and 3 bases from J, leaving 8 bases between. The CDR3 DNA reads TGCAGCGTCCGACCGGACACTGAAGCTTTCTTT. It specifies CSVRPDTEAFF. Full variable domain (rest looked up from reference TRBV29-1 and TRBJ1-1): SAVISQKPSRDICQRGTSLTIQCQVDSQVTMMFWYRQQPGQSLTLIATANQGSEATYESGFVIDKFPISRPNLTFSTLTVSNMSPEDSSIYLCSVRPDTEAFFGQGTRLTVV.

This rearrangement joins TRBV4-2 to TRBJ2-2, with D tentatively TRBD1 (6 bases). CDR1 is LGHNA, CDR2 YNFKEQ, per germline. V lost 0 bases, J lost 6 bases, and 11 bases lay in between. The CDR3 has 15 residues. The chain's CDR3 is CASSQEQGTSGELFF. The CDR3 bases are TGTGCCAGCAGCCAAGAACAGGGAACCTCCGGGGAGCTGTTTTTT.

This clone has only a few counts. The chain joins TRBV6-6 to TRBJ2-7; possible D gene TRBD2, 6 bases. In germline, CDR1 is MNHNY, CDR2 SVGAGI (reference sequence). The CDR3 totals 15 residues. V lost 7 bases, J lost 2 bases, and 18 bases lay in between. For the CDR3, the DNA is TGTGCCAGCAAGCTCCTTAGCGGAGAAACCTACGAGCAGTACTTC. It codes for CASKLLSGETYEQYF.

The chain recombines TRBV2 with TRBJ2-7; D is unclear. The germline V gene encodes CDR1 SNHLY and CDR2 FYNNEI. V dropped 8 bases and J dropped 6 bases, with 5 bases sitting between them. The CDR3 length is 9 residues. CDR3 sequence reads: CASPGEQYV. The CDR3 DNA is TGTGCCAGCCCCGGCGAGCAGTACGTC.

This rearrangement joins TRBV5-4 to TRBJ2-1; 8 positions agree with TRBD2. This CDR3 has 16 residues. V lost 2 bases to trimming and J lost 4 bases; unmatched junction nucleotides: 8. From germline, CDR1 is SGHNT and CDR2 YYREEE (reference sequence). The CDR3 protein is CASSLAGREEYNEQFF. As DNA, the CDR3 is TGTGCCAGCAGCTTAGCTGGGCGGGAGGAATACAATGAGCAGTTCTTC.

The sample holds many counts of this clone. V is TRBV2 and J is TRBJ2-2; 7 bases fit TRBD1. The CDR3 sequence is 17 residues long. Germline CDR1 and CDR2: SNHLY and FYNNEI. J was trimmed by 3 bases and V by 4 bases; bases with no gene match: 11. CDR3: CASSGRGRTRYTGELFF. The CDR3 DNA is TGTGCCAGCAGTGGAAGGGGGCGCACCCGTTACACCGGGGAGCTGTTTTTT.

The chain employs TRBV18 and TRBJ2-2; D is perhaps TRBD1 (6 bases). The CDR3 extends over 15 amino acids. Germline lookup yields CDR1 KGHSH and CDR2 LQKENI. Trimming shortened V by 5 bases and J by 4 bases, and 14 bases separated the two germline ends. The DNA for the CDR3 is TGTGCCAGCTCAACCCGACAGGAGAGCACCGGGGAGCTGTTTTTT. This translates into CASSTRQESTGELFF.

V usage is TRBV19 and J usage is TRBJ1-5; tentatively, D is TRBD1 (5 bases). CDR1 LNHDA and CDR2 SQIVND come from the germline V gene (reference sequence). Trimming left V 6 bases short and J 7 bases short, with 10 bases between. The CDR3 contains 12 residues. The CDR3 loop is CASSQGPQPQHF. CDR3 DNA: TGTGCCAGTAGCCAGGGTCCCCAGCCCCAGCATTTT.

This clone was picked up a small number of times. V gene TRBV27 combines with J gene TRBJ2-1; 7 bases line up with TRBD2. The CDR3 is 15 residues long. CDR1 is MNHEY, CDR2 SMNVEV, per germline (reference sequence). The V and J ends lost 5 bases and 8 bases, in that order; junction bases with no gene match: 12. CDR3 amino acids: CASSLAGTNVHEQFF. In DNA, the CDR3 is TGTGCCAGCAGTCTCGCCGGGACTAATGTGCATGAGCAGTTCTTC.

This clone was detected once. The V gene is TRBV28, the J gene TRBJ2-1; TRBD2 matches 13 bases. This CDR3 has 16 residues. With V trimmed by 5 bases and J by 8 bases, 9 bases remained unmatched. Germline V gives CDR1 MDHEN, CDR2 SYDVKM. CDR3 residues: CASSARLAGGEDEQFF. CDR3 bases: TGTGCCAGCAGTGCCAGACTAGCGGGAGGAGAGGATGAGCAGTTCTTC. Full variable domain (outside the CDR3, taken from reference TRBV28 and TRBJ2-1): DVKVTQSSRYLVKRTGEKVFLECVQDMDHENMFWYRQDPGLGLRLIYFSYDVKMKEKGDIPEGYSVSREKKERFSLILESASTNQTSMYLCASSARLAGGEDEQFFGPGTRLTVL.

The chain joins TRBV28 to TRBJ2-1; D is unresolved. Between the trimmed V and J ends, which lost 6 bases and 4 bases, there was a span of 10 bases. Germline V lookup: CDR1 MDHEN, CDR2 SYDVKM. This CDR3 spans 13 amino acids. The CDR3 protein is CASRNVVYNEQFF. In nucleotides, the CDR3 is TGTGCCAGCAGAAACGTGGTGTACAATGAGCAGTTCTTC.

The chain links TRBV15 to TRBJ2-5; maybe TRBD1 (7 bases). CDR3 length: 15 residues. V shed 5 bases and J shed 0 bases, with 13 bases lying between them. CDR1 is LNHNV and CDR2 is YYDKDF in the germline V gene (reference sequence). The CDR3 DNA follows: TGTGCCACCAGCGCACGGGGGACAGACCAAGAGACCCAGTACTTC. Translating it yields CATSARGTDQETQYF. Filled out from reference TRBV15 and TRBJ2-5, the complete variable domain reads DAMVIQNPRYQVTQFGKPVTLSCSQTLNHNVMYWYQQKSSQAPKLLFHYYDKDFNNEADTPDNFQSRRPNTSFCFLDIRSPGLGDTAMYLCATSARGTDQETQYFGPGTRLLVL.

This clone was observed a handful of times. J is TRBJ1-5 and V is TRBV28; no clear D gene. CDR1 and CDR2 from the germline V gene are MDHEN and SYDVKM. Trimming took off 6 bases at V and 2 bases at J, with 17 bases between the two ends. This CDR3 region has 16 residues. The CDR3, as DNA: TGTGCCAGCAGCTCCAATGGCCTTGGTGGCAATCAGCCCCAGCATTTT. Encoded protein: CASSSNGLGGNQPQHF.

Only one count was recorded for this clone. This chain links TRBV18 with TRBJ2-5; 7 positions agree with TRBD2. With V trimmed by 0 bases and J by 4 bases, 11 bases remained unmatched. The V gene's germline CDR1 is KGHSH and CDR2 LQKENI. The CDR3 extends over 17 amino acids. The CDR3 region is CASSPPNLAGVRETQYF. CDR3 sequence (DNA): TGTGCCAGCTCACCACCTAATCTCGCGGGAGTTCGAGAGACCCAGTACTTC.

CDR3 sequence reads: CASSLDGNYGYTF. The CDR3, as DNA: TGTGCCAGCAGTTTAGACGGAAACTATGGCTACACCTTC. The gene calls are TRBV28 and TRBJ1-2, with no clear D. The V gene's germline CDR1 is MDHEN and CDR2 SYDVKM. Trimming pared 2 bases from V and 2 bases from J, leaving 6 bases between. There are 13 residues in the CDR3.

The chain combines TRBV7-8 with TRBJ2-7; TRBD1 agrees at 9 bases. This CDR3 spans 18 amino acids. In germline, CDR1 is SGHVS, CDR2 FQNEAQ. With V trimmed by 0 bases and J by 2 bases, 11 bases remained unmatched. Written as DNA, the CDR3 is TGTGCCAGCAGCTTAGCTCGACAACAGGGGGCGACAGCCTACGAGCAGTACTTC. Its translation: CASSLARQQGATAYEQYF.

This chain uses TRBV2 with TRBJ2-3; possible D gene TRBD1, 6 bases. CDR1 and CDR2 (germline): SNHLY, FYNNEI. Trimming cost V 9 bases and J 5 bases, with 12 bases left between them. There are 12 residues in the CDR3. The CDR3 protein is CASNTGRDTQYF. In nucleotides, the CDR3 is TGTGCCAGTAATACAGGGAGAGATACGCAGTATTTT.

V gene TRBV2 combines with J gene TRBJ2-5, with a possible D match to TRBD2 (5 bases). V dropped 5 bases and J dropped 4 bases, with 14 bases sitting between them. This CDR3 spans 14 amino acids. Germline CDR1 is SNHLY and CDR2 is FYNNEI. The CDR3 loop reads CASSLTGSVETQYF. The DNA of the CDR3 is TGTGCCAGCAGTCTCACGGGGTCTGTAGAGACCCAGTACTTC.

The chain carries TRBV6-5 and TRBJ1-3; D not certain. The CDR3 runs to 15 residues. V lost 5 bases and J lost 4, with 15 bases in between. CDR1 is MNHEY, CDR2 SVGAGI, per germline. The CDR3 reads CASSLTPLGGNTIYF. DNA for the CDR3: TGTGCCAGCAGTCTTACACCTCTCGGAGGAAACACCATATATTTT.

The chain employs TRBV7-2 and TRBJ2-1; 9 bases are shared with TRBD2. The CDR3 runs 15 residues. V lost 4 bases, J lost 0 bases, and 1 base stayed unmatched. Germline V gene lookup returns CDR1 SGHTA and CDR2 FQGNSA. CDR3 nucleotides: TGTGCCAGCAGCTCTAGCGGGAACTCCTACAATGAGCAGTTCTTC. Residues: CASSSSGNSYNEQFF.

The chain recombines TRBV11-2 with TRBJ2-7, with a weak D call TRBD2 (5 bases). There are 12 residues in the CDR3. Trimming removed 3 bases at V and 7 bases at J, with 10 bases between. Germline assignment: CDR1 SGHAT and CDR2 FQNNGV. The CDR3 here is CASSFRGAEQYV. For the CDR3, the DNA is TGTGCCAGCAGCTTTCGGGGTGCTGAGCAGTACGTC.

This rearrangement joins TRBV29-1 to TRBJ1-1; 8 nucleotides line up with TRBD1. Germline CDR1 and CDR2: SQVTM and ANQGSEA. The CDR3 has 12 residues. V gave up 4 bases and J gave up 8 bases; unmatched junction bases: 6. This CDR3 reads CSVGDRFTEAFF. CDR3 bases: TGCAGCGTTGGGGACAGGTTTACCGAAGCTTTCTTT.